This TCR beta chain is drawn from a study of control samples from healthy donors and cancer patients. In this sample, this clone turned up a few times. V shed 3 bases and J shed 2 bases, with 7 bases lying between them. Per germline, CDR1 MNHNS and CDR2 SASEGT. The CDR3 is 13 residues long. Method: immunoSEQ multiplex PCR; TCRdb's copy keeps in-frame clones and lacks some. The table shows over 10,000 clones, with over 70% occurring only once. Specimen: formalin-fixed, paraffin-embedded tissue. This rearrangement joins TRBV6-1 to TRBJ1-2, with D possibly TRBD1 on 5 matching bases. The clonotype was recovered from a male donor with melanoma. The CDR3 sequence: CASSDTGNYGYTF. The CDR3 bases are TGTGCCAGCAGTGACACAGGAAACTATGGCTACACCTTC.